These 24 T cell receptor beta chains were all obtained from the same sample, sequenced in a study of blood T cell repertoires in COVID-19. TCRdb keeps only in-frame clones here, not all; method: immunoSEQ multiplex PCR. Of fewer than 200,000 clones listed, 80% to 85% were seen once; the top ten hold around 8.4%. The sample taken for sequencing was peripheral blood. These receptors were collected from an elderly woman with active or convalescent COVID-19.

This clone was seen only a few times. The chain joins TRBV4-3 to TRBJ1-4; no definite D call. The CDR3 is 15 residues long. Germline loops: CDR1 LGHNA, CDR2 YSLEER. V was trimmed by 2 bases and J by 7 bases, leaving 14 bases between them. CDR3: CASSQNFGVGEKLFF. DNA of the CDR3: TGCGCCAGCAGCCAAAATTTCGGAGTCGGTGAAAAACTGTTTTTT.

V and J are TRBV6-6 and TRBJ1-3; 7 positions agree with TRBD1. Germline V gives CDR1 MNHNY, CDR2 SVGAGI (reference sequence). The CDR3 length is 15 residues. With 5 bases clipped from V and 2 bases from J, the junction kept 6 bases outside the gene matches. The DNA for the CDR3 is TGTGCCAGCAGTAACGACAGGGTGGCTGGAAACACCATATATTTT. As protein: CASSNDRVAGNTIYF.

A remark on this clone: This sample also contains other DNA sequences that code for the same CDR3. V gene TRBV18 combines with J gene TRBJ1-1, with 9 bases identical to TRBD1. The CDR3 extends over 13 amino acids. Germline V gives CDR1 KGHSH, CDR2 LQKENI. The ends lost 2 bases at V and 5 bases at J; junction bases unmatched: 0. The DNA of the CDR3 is TGTGCCAGCTCACCAGGACAGGGGACTGAAGCTTTCTTT. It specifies CASSPGQGTEAFF.

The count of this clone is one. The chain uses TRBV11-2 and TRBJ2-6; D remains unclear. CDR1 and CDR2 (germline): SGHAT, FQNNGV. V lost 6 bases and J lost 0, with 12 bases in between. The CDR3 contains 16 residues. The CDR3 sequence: CASSQNPSSGANVLTF. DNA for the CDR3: TGTGCCAGCAGTCAGAATCCCAGCTCTGGGGCCAACGTCCTGACTTTC.

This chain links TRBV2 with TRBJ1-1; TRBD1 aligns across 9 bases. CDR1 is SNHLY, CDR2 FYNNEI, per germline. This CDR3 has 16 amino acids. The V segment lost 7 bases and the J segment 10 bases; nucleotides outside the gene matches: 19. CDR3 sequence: CASTDKSPGQGLRAFF. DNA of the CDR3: TGTGCCAGCACCGATAAATCACCGGGACAGGGATTAAGAGCTTTCTTT.

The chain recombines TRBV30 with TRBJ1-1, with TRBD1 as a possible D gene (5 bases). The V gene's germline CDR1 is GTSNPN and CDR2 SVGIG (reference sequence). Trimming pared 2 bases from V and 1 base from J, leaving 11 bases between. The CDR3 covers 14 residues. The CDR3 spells CAWSPFGGNTEAFF. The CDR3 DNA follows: TGTGCCTGGAGTCCCTTCGGGGGGAACACTGAAGCTTTCTTT. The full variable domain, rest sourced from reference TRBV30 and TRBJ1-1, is SQTIHQWPATLVQPVGSPLSLECTVEGTSNPNLYWYRQAAGRGLQLLFYSVGIGQISSEVPQNLSASRPQDRQFILSSKKLLLSDSGFYLCAWSPFGGNTEAFFGQGTRLTVV.

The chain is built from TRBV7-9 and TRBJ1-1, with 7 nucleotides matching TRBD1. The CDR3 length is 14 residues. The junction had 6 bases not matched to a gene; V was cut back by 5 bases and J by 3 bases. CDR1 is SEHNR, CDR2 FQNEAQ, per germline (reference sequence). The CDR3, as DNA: TGTGCCAGCAGCCAGTGGACAGGCGACACTGAAGCTTTCTTT. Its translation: CASSQWTGDTEAFF.

CDR3 DNA: TGTGCCAGCAATATTCGACAGGGGGCGACTGAAGCTTTCTTT. Translating gives CASNIRQGATEAFF. The V gene is TRBV6-5, the J gene TRBJ1-1; 10 bases line up with TRBD1. After removal of 7 bases from V and 5 bases from J, the junction contained 7 bases not matched to a gene. Germline-derived CDR1 and CDR2 are MNHEY and SVGAGI. This CDR3 comprises 14 residues.

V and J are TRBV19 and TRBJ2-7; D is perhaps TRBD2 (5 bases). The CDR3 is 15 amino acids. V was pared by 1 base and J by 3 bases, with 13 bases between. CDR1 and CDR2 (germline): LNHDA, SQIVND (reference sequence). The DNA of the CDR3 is TGTGCCAGTAGTATAGGGGTCGGGGTACACTACGAGCAGTACTTC. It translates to CASSIGVGVHYEQYF.

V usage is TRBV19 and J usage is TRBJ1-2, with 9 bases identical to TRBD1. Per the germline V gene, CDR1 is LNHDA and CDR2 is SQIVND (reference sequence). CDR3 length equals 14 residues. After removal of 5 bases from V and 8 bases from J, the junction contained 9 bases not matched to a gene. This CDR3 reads CASSARTGVKGYTF. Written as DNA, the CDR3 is TGTGCCAGTAGTGCCAGGACAGGGGTTAAAGGCTACACCTTC.

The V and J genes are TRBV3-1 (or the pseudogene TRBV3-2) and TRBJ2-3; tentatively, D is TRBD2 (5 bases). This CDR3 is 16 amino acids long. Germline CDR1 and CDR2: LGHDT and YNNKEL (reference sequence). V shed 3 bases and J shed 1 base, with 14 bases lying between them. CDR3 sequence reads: CASSQTKRWGTDTQYF. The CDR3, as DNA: TGTGCCAGCAGCCAGACTAAACGTTGGGGCACAGATACGCAGTATTTT.

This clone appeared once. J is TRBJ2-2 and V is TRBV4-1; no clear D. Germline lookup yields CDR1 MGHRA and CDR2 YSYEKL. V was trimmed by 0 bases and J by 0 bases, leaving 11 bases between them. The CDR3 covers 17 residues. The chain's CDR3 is CASSQDRRPANTGELFF. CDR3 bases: TGCGCCAGCAGCCAAGATCGGAGACCGGCGAACACCGGGGAGCTGTTTTTT.

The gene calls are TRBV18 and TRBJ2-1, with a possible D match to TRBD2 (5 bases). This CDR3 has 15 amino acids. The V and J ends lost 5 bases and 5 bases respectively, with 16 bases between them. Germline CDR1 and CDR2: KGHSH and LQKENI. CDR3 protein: CASSGGGREHNEQFF. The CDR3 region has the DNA TGTGCCAGCTCAGGAGGTGGCAGAGAGCACAATGAGCAGTTCTTC.

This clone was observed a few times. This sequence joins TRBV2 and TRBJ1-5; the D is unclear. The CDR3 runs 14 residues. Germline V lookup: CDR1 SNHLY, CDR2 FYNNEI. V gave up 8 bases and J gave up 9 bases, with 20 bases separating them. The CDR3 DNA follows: TGTGCCAGCTCTGGCGGGAACATCGGGCGGCCCCAGCATTTT. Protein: CASSGGNIGRPQHF.

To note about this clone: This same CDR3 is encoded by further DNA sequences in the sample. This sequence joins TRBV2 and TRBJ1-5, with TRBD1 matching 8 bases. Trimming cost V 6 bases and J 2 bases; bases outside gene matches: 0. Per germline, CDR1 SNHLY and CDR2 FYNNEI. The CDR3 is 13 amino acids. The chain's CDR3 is CASRGQGNQPQHF. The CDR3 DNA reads TGTGCCAGCAGGGGACAGGGCAATCAGCCCCAGCATTTT.

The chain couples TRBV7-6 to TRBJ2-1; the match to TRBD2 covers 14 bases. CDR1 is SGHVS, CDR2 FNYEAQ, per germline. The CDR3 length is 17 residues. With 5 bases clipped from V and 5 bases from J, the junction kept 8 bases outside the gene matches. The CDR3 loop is CASSPGLAGGSHNEQFF. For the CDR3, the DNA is TGTGCCAGCAGCCCCGGACTAGCGGGGGGCTCTCACAATGAGCAGTTCTTC.

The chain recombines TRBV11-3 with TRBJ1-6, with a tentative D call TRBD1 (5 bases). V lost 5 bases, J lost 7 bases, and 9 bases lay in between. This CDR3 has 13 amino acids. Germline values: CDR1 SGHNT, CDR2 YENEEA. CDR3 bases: TGTGCCAGCAGCGCAGGGTCCAATTCACCCCTCCACTTT. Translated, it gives CASSAGSNSPLHF.

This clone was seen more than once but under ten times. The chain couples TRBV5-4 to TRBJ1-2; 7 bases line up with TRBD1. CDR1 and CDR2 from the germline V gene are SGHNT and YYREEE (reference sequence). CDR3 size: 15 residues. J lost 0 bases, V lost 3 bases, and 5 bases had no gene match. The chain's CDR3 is CASSSGQLANYGYTF. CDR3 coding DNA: TGTGCCAGCAGCTCGGGACAGTTAGCTAACTATGGCTACACCTTC.

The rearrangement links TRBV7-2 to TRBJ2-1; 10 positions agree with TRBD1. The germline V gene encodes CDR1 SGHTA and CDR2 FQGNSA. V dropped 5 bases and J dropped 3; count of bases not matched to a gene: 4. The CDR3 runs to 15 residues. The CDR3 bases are TGTGCCAGCAGCCGCCGGGACAGGGGCTACAATGAGCAGTTCTTC. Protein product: CASSRRDRGYNEQFF.

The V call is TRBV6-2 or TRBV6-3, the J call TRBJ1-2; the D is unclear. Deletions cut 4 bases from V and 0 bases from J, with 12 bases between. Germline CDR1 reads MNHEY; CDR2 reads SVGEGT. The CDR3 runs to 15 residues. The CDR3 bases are TGTGCCAGCAGTTTCCGCAGTTCATCTAACTATGGCTACACCTTC. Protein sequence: CASSFRSSSNYGYTF.

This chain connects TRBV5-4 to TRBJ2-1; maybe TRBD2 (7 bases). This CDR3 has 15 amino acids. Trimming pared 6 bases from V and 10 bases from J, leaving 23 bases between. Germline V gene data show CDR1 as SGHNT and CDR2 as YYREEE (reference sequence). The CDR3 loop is CASTSGGPPLKEQFF. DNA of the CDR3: TGTGCCAGCACCTCGGGGGGCCCCCCCTTGAAGGAGCAGTTCTTC.

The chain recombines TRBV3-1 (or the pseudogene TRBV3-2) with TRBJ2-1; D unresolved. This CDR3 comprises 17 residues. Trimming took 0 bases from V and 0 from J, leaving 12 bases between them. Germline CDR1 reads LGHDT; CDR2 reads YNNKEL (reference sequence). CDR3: CASSQEGAASSYNEQFF. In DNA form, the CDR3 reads TGTGCCAGCAGCCAAGAAGGAGCCGCTAGCTCCTACAATGAGCAGTTCTTC.

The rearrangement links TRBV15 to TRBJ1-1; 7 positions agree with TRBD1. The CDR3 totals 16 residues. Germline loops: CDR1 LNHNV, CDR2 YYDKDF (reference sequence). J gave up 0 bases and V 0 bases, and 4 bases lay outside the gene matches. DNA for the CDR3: TGTGCCACCAGCAGAGATATTGGACAGGTGAACACTGAAGCTTTCTTT. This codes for CATSRDIGQVNTEAFF.

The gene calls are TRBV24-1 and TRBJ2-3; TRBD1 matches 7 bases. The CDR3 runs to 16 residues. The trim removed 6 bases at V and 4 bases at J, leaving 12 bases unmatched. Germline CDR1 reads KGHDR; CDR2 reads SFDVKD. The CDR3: CATSRGSGGIPDTQYF. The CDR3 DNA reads TGTGCCACCAGTCGAGGGTCAGGGGGAATCCCAGATACGCAGTATTTT.